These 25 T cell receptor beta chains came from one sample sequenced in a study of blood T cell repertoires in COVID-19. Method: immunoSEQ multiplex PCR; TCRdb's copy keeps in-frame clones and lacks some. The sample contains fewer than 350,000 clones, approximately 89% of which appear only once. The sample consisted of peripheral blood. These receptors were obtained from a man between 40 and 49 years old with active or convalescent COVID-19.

The CDR3 sequence is CAWSVLEPGSSPLHF. CDR3 nucleotides: TGTGCCTGGAGTGTACTAGAGCCTGGGAGTTCACCCCTCCACTTT. The J gene is TRBJ1-6, the V gene TRBV30; D gene unclear. Germline CDR1 reads GTSNPN; CDR2 reads SVGIG (reference sequence). Trimming left V 0 bases short and J 9 bases short, with 15 bases between. CDR3 length: 15 residues.

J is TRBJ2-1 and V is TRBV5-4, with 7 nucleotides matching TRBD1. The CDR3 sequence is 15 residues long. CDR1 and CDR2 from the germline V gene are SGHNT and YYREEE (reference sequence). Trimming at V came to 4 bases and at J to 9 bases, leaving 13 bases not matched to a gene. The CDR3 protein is CASSGPGTESREQFF. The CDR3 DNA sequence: TGTGCCAGCAGCGGTCCCGGGACAGAATCCCGTGAGCAGTTCTTC.

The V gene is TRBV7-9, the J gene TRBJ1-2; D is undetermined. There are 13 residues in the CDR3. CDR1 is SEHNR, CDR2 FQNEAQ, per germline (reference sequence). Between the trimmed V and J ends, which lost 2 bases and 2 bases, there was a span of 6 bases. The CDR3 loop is CASSLSLNYGYTF. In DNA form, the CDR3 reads TGTGCCAGCAGCTTATCCCTAAACTATGGCTACACCTTC.

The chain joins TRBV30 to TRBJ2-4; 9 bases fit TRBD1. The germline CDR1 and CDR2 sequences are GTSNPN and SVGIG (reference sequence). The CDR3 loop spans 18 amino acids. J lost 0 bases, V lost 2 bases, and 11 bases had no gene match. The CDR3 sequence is CAWSMGQGPSLAKNIQYF. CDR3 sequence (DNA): TGTGCCTGGAGTATGGGACAGGGACCTAGCCTAGCCAAAAACATTCAGTACTTC.

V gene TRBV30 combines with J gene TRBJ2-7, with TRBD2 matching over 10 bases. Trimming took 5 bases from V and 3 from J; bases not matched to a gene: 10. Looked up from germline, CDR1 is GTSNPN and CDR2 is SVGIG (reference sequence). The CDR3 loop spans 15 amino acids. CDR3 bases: TGTGCCTGGGGTGGGGATAGCGGGAGGCACTACGAGCAGTACTTC. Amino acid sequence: CAWGGDSGRHYEQYF.

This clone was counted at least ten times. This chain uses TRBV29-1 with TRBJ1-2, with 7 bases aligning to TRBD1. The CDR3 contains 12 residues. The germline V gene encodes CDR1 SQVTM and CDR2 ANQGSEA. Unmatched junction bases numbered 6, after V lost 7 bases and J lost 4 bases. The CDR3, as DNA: TGCAGCGACCGGGACAGCCTCTATGGCTACACCTTC. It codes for CSDRDSLYGYTF. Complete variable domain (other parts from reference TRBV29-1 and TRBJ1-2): SAVISQKPSRDICQRGTSLTIQCQVDSQVTMMFWYRQQPGQSLTLIATANQGSEATYESGFVIDKFPISRPNLTFSTLTVSNMSPEDSSIYLCSDRDSLYGYTFGSGTRLTVV.

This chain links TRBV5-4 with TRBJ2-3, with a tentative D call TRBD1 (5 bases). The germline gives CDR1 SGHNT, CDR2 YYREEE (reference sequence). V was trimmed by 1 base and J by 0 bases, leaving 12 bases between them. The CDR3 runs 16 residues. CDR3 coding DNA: TGTGCCAGCAGCTTGATGGGGCAGACTAGCACAGATACGCAGTATTTT. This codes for CASSLMGQTSTDTQYF.

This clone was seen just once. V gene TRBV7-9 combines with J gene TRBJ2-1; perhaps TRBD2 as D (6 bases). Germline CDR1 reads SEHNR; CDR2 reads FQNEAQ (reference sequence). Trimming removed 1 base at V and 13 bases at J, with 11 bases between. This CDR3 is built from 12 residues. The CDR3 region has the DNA TGTGCCAGCAGCTTAGGGGGGACTCCACAGTTCTTC. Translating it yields CASSLGGTPQFF.

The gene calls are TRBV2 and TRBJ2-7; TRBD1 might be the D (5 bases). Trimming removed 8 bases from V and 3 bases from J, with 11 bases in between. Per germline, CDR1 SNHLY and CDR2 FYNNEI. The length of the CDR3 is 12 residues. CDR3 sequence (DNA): TGTGCCAGCGTTGGTCAGGGCTACGAGCAGTACTTC. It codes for CASVGQGYEQYF.

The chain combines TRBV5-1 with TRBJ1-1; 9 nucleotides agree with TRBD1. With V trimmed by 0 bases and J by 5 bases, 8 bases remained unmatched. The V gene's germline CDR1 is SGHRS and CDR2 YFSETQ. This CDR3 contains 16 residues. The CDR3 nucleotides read TGCGCCAGCAGCTTGGCACCCGGGACAGGGCGAACTGAAGCTTTCTTT. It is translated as CASSLAPGTGRTEAFF.

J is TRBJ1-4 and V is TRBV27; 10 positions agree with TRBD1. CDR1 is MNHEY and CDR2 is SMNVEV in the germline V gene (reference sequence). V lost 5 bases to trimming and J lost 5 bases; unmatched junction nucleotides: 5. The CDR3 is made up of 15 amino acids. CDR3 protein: CASSPWTGGNEKLFF. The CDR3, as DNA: TGTGCCAGCAGTCCCTGGACAGGGGGAAATGAAAAACTGTTTTTT.

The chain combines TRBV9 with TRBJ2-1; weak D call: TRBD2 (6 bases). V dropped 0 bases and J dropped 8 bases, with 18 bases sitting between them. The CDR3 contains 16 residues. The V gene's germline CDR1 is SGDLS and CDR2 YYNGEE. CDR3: CASSVAGTPGLDEQFF. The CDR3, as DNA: TGTGCCAGCAGCGTAGCAGGGACTCCGGGCCTGGATGAGCAGTTCTTC. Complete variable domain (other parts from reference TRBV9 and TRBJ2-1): DSGVTQTPKHLITATGQRVTLRCSPRSGDLSVYWYQQSLDQGLQFLIQYYNGEERAKGNILERFSAQQFPDLHSELNLSSLELGDSALYFCASSVAGTPGLDEQFFGPGTRLTVL.

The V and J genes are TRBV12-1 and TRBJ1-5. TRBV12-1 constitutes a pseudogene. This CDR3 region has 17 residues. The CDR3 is CASSSRRGGYSNQPQHF. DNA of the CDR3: TGTGCCAGCAGCTCCCGAAGAGGTGGCTATAGCAATCAGCCCCAGCATTTT.

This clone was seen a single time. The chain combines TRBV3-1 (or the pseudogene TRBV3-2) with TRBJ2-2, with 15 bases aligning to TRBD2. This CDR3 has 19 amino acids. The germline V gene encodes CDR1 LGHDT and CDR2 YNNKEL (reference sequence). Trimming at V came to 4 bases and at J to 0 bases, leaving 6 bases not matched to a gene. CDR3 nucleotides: TGTGCCAGCAGCCGTGCAGGACTAGCGGGAGGGGCGAACACCGGGGAGCTGTTTTTT. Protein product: CASSRAGLAGGANTGELFF.

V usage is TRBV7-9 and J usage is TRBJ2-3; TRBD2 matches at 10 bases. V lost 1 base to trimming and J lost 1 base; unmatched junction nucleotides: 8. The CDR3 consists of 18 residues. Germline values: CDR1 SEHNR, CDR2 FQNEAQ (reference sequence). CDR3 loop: CASSLGLAGVDGTDTQYF. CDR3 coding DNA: TGTGCCAGCAGCTTAGGGCTAGCGGGAGTCGATGGCACAGATACGCAGTATTTT.

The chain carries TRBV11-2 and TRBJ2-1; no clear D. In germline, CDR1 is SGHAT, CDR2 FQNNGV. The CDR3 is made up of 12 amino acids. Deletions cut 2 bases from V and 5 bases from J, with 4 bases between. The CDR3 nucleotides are TGTGCCAGCAGCTTACGAGACAATGAGCAGTTCTTC. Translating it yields CASSLRDNEQFF.

This chain's CDR3 is CASSRGQGGTEAFF. CDR3 DNA sequence: TGTGCCAGCAGCCGAGGACAGGGGGGCACTGAAGCTTTCTTT. The rearrangement joins TRBV9 to TRBJ1-1; 10 nucleotides line up with TRBD1. Per germline, CDR1 SGDLS and CDR2 YYNGEE. This CDR3 is built from 14 residues. With 4 bases clipped from V and 4 bases from J, the junction kept 4 bases outside the gene matches.

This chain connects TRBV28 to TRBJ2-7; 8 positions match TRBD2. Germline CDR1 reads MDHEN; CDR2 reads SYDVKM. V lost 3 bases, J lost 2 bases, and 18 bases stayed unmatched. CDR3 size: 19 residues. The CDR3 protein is CASSLPPGLEIQYPYEQYF. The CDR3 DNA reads TGTGCCAGCAGTTTGCCACCGGGACTAGAAATTCAGTATCCCTACGAGCAGTACTTC.

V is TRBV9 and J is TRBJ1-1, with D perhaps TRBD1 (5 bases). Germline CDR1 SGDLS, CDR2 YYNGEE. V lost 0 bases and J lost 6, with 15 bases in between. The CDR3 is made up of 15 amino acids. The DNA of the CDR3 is TGTGCCAGCAGCGTAGGAGGCGGACAAGGGGCTGAAGCTTTCTTT. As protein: CASSVGGGQGAEAFF.

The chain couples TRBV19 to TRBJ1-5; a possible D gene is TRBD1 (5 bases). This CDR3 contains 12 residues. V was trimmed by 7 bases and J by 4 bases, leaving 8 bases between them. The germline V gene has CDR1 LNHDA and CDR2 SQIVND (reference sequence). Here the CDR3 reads CASTGLNQPQHF. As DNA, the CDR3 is TGTGCCAGTACAGGGTTGAATCAGCCCCAGCATTTT.

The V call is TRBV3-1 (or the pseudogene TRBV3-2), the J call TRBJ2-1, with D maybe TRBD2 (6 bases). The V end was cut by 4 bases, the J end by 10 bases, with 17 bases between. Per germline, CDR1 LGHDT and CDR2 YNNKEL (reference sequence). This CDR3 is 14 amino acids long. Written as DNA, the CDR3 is TGTGCCAGCAGCCCGGGACTTCAGGGAGGAGAGCAGTTCTTC. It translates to CASSPGLQGGEQFF.

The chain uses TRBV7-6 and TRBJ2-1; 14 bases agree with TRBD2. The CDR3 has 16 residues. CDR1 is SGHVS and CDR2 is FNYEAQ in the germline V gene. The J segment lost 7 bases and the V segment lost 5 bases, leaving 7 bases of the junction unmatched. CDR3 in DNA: TGTGCCAGCAGCCCAGACGGGACTAGCGGGAGTAATGAGCAGTTCTTC. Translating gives CASSPDGTSGSNEQFF.

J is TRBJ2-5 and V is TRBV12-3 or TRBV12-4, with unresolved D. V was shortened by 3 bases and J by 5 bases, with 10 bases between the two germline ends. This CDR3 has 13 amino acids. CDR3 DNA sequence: TGTGCCAGCAGTTTTGGCAGGCTGGAGACCCAGTACTTC. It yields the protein CASSFGRLETQYF.

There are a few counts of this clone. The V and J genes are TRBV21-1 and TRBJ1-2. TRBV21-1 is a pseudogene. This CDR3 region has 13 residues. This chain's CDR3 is CASSPRANYGYTF. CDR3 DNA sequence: TGTGCCAGCAGTCCAAGAGCTAATTATGGCTACACCTTC.

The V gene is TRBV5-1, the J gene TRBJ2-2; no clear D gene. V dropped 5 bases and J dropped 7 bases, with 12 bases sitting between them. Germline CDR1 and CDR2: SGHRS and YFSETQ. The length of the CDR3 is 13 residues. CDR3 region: CASRGRGDGELFF. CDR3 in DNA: TGCGCCAGCAGAGGTAGAGGCGACGGGGAGCTGTTTTTT.